One sample yielded the 26 T cell receptor beta chains listed below, sequenced in a study of blood T cell repertoires in COVID-19. The data were produced by immunoSEQ multiplex PCR, yet TCRdb's version contains in-frame clones alone and is incomplete. Here the sample spans 70,000 to 95,000 clones, roughly 90% being singletons. The sequenced material came from peripheral blood. The receptors derive from a man aged 50 to 60 with COVID-19, enrolled during active disease.

The chain joins TRBV13 to TRBJ1-2; tentative D call: TRBD1 (6 bases). V lost 4 bases to trimming and J lost 7 bases, with 19 bases between them. This CDR3 region has 15 residues. In germline, CDR1 is PRHDT, CDR2 FYEKMQ (reference sequence). This CDR3 reads CASSSQGLEAFGYTF. CDR3 in DNA: TGTGCCAGCAGCTCCCAGGGGTTGGAGGCTTTTGGCTACACCTTC. Full variable domain (remainder filled in from reference TRBV13 and TRBJ1-2): AAGVIQSPRHLIKEKRETATLKCYPIPRHDTVYWYQQGPGQDPQFLISFYEKMQSDKGSIPDRFSAQQFSDYHSELNMSSLELGDSALYFCASSSQGLEAFGYTFGSGTRLTVV.

The chain combines TRBV7-2 with TRBJ1-1; 7 bases are a match to TRBD1. The CDR3 is made up of 13 amino acids. Unmatched junction bases numbered 4, after V lost 5 bases and J lost 4 bases. Germline CDR1 reads SGHTA; CDR2 reads FQGNSA. CDR3 amino acids: CASSKGTATEAFF. The CDR3 DNA is TGTGCCAGCAGCAAAGGGACAGCCACTGAAGCTTTCTTT. The full variable domain, completed using reference TRBV7-2 and TRBJ1-1, is GAGVSQSPSNKVTEKGKDVELRCDPISGHTALYWYRQSLGQGLEFLIYFQGNSAPDKSGLPSDRFSAERTGGSVSTLTIQRTQQEDSAVYLCASSKGTATEAFFGQGTRLTVV.

The chain couples TRBV28 to TRBJ1-2; TRBD1 agrees at 9 bases. Trimming removed 5 bases from V and 6 bases from J; junction bases left unmatched: 10. The CDR3 length is 15 residues. Germline CDR1 reads MDHEN; CDR2 reads SYDVKM. CDR3 sequence reads: CASSTGTGRINGYTF. DNA of the CDR3: TGTGCCAGCAGTACCGGGACAGGGAGAATAAATGGCTACACCTTC.

The V call is TRBV28, the J call TRBJ2-6; 8 nucleotides match TRBD1. CDR1 is MDHEN, CDR2 SYDVKM, per germline. This CDR3 has 15 residues. The V segment lost 6 bases and the J segment 4 bases; nucleotides outside the gene matches: 5. This CDR3 reads CASSPTGVGANVLTF. The CDR3 DNA follows: TGTGCCAGCAGCCCGACAGGGGTCGGGGCCAACGTCCTGACTTTC.

This chain uses TRBV7-3 with TRBJ2-5; 7 bases map to TRBD2. CDR3 size: 13 residues. Germline values: CDR1 SGHTA, CDR2 FQGTGA. J lost 5 bases, V lost 5 bases, and 5 bases had no gene match. The CDR3 bases are TGTGCCAGCAGCGCAACTAGCGATGAGACCCAGTACTTC. Translating it yields CASSATSDETQYF.

The V gene is TRBV6-2 or TRBV6-3, the J gene TRBJ2-3, with 7 bases fitting TRBD2. The CDR3 spans 14 residues. In germline, CDR1 is MNHEY, CDR2 SVGEGT. The trim removed 6 bases at V and 6 bases at J, leaving 9 bases unmatched. The CDR3 loop reads CASSRSAGVDTQYF. Written as DNA, the CDR3 is TGTGCCAGCAGCAGGAGCGCGGGGGTGGATACGCAGTATTTT.

V is TRBV11-3 and J is TRBJ1-6; 7 bases align to TRBD1. The CDR3 runs 13 residues. After removal of 4 bases from V and 18 bases from J, the junction contained 12 bases not matched to a gene. Per the germline V gene, CDR1 is SGHNT and CDR2 is YENEEA. The CDR3 region has the DNA TGTGCCAGCAGCTGCCGGGACAGACCGATTCACCACTTT. This sequence encodes CASSCRDRPIHHF.

This clone was found once. The chain has TRBV7-9 and TRBJ2-7, with TRBD2 matching over 7 bases. The CDR3 is 15 amino acids. In germline, CDR1 is SEHNR, CDR2 FQNEAQ (reference sequence). V trimming: 5 bases; J trimming: 0 bases; junction bases outside the gene matches: 7. This CDR3 is CASSPLGGSSYEQYF. The CDR3 nucleotides are TGTGCCAGCAGCCCCCTGGGCGGGAGCTCCTACGAGCAGTACTTC.

This chain links TRBV4-1 with TRBJ2-3; 13 bases fit TRBD2. J was trimmed by 9 bases and V by 0 bases; bases with no gene match: 6. The germline CDR1 and CDR2 sequences are MGHRA and YSYEKL. The CDR3 runs 16 residues. CDR3 nucleotide sequence: TGCGCCAGCAGCCAAGATCTGGGACTAGCGGGGACCACGCAGTATTTT. Encoded protein: CASSQDLGLAGTTQYF.

This chain joins TRBV4-1 and TRBJ1-5; D is perhaps TRBD1 (5 bases). V lost 5 bases, J lost 5 bases, and 19 bases lay in between. Per germline, CDR1 MGHRA and CDR2 YSYEKL. The CDR3 length is 16 residues. The CDR3 DNA sequence: TGCGCCAGCAGCATCTCCCCGGGTCTGGGGCATCAGCCCCAGCATTTT. It is translated as CASSISPGLGHQPQHF.

The gene calls are TRBV28 and TRBJ2-7, with unresolved D. V gave up 2 bases and J gave up 6 bases, with 8 bases separating them. Germline lookup yields CDR1 MDHEN and CDR2 SYDVKM. The CDR3 consists of 12 residues. The DNA for the CDR3 is TGTGCCAGCAGTTTACCCCCTACCGAGCAGTACTTC. Protein product: CASSLPPTEQYF.

This chain joins TRBV5-8 and TRBJ1-1; 7 nucleotides align to TRBD1. The CDR3 is 16 amino acids. Germline loops: CDR1 SGHTS, CDR2 YDEGEE. The V segment lost 4 bases and the J segment 2 bases; nucleotides outside the gene matches: 11. CDR3 residues: CASSPLAGTDNTEAFF. The DNA for the CDR3 is TGTGCCAGCAGCCCCCTCGCGGGGACAGACAACACTGAAGCTTTCTTT.

This CDR3 reads CASTRDLAGYNEQFF. CDR3 in DNA: TGCGCCAGCACCAGGGATCTAGCGGGGTACAATGAGCAGTTCTTC. The V and J genes are TRBV5-1 and TRBJ2-1, with 9 bases lining up with TRBD2. With V trimmed by 6 bases and J by 4 bases, 8 bases remained unmatched. CDR3 length: 15 amino acids. Germline V lookup: CDR1 SGHRS, CDR2 YFSETQ. The variable domain in full, completed from reference TRBV5-1 and TRBJ2-1, reads KAGVTQTPRYLIKTRGQQVTLSCSPISGHRSVSWYQQTPGQGLQFLFEYFSETQRNKGNFPGRFSGRQFSNSRSEMNVSTLELGDSALYLCASTRDLAGYNEQFFGPGTRLTVL.

J is TRBJ2-2 and V is TRBV6-2 or TRBV6-3; D remains unclear. Per germline, CDR1 MNHEY and CDR2 SVGEGT. V was cut by 4 bases and J by 7 bases, with 13 bases left in between. This CDR3 is 14 amino acids long. In nucleotides, the CDR3 is TGTGCCAGCAGTTTAGCCGGCCTTAACGGGGAGCTGTTTTTT. Translated, it gives CASSLAGLNGELFF.

This chain connects TRBV5-1 to TRBJ1-1; 7 positions match TRBD1. The CDR3 runs to 15 residues. V was clipped by 0 bases and J by 6 bases; unmatched bases: 8. Germline V gene data show CDR1 as SGHRS and CDR2 as YFSETQ. Here the CDR3 reads CASSLGRQGGAEAFF. The CDR3 DNA reads as TGCGCCAGCAGCTTGGGCCGACAGGGAGGAGCTGAAGCTTTCTTT.

The chain employs TRBV4-1 and TRBJ1-2; D might be TRBD1 (6 bases). The germline gives CDR1 MGHRA, CDR2 YSYEKL. This CDR3 has 16 residues. The V end was cut by 0 bases, the J end by 2 bases, with 13 bases between. CDR3: CASSQDTGWENYGYTF. CDR3 nucleotides: TGCGCCAGCAGCCAAGATACAGGGTGGGAAAACTATGGCTACACCTTC.

This chain connects TRBV19 to TRBJ2-5; tentative D call: TRBD2 (5 bases). The V gene lost 4 bases and the J gene lost 5 bases, with 5 bases spanning the gap. CDR3 length: 11 amino acids. CDR1 and CDR2 (germline): LNHDA, SQIVND (reference sequence). CDR3 nucleotides: TGTGCCAGTAGTACGGGGGAGACCCAGTACTTC. Protein: CASSTGETQYF.

This sequence joins TRBV24-1 and TRBJ2-1; 7 nucleotides agree with TRBD2. The CDR3 spans 16 residues. Trimming cost V 7 bases and J 2 bases; bases outside gene matches: 10. Germline CDR1 KGHDR, CDR2 SFDVKD. CDR3 coding DNA: TGTGCCACCAGCTCGAGACCTCGGGGGGCCTACAATGAGCAGTTCTTC. Residues: CATSSRPRGAYNEQFF.

The chain has TRBV27 and TRBJ1-6, with 9 bases matching TRBD1. This CDR3 is built from 15 residues. Germline CDR1 reads MNHEY; CDR2 reads SMNVEV (reference sequence). V shed 2 bases, J shed 14 bases, and the junction held 10 bases outside the gene matches. CDR3 amino acids: CASSLRPDRGGTLHF. The CDR3 DNA is TGTGCCAGCAGTTTACGCCCAGACAGGGGGGGAACCCTCCACTTT.

This clone was counted once. The V and J genes are TRBV25-1 and TRBJ1-2, with TRBD1 identical over 7 bases. V lost 4 bases, J lost 7 bases, and 3 bases stayed unmatched. Germline V gene data show CDR1 as MGHDK and CDR2 as SYGVNS. The CDR3 runs 12 residues. CDR3 residues: CASSGTGVGYTF. The CDR3 nucleotides read TGTGCCAGCAGTGGCACAGGGGTTGGCTACACCTTC.

This rearrangement joins TRBV6-6 to TRBJ1-1; D remains ambiguous. The CDR3 has 13 amino acids. The germline V gene encodes CDR1 MNHNY and CDR2 SVGAGI (reference sequence). Trimming removed 6 bases at V and 8 bases at J, with 16 bases between. The CDR3 nucleotides read TGTGCCAGCAGCCTCCGGCCATACGGGGAAGCTTTCTTT. This encodes CASSLRPYGEAFF.

The V gene is TRBV11-2, the J gene TRBJ2-7; 7 nucleotides agree with TRBD1. The CDR3 covers 15 residues. V lost 5 bases to trimming and J lost 0 bases; unmatched junction nucleotides: 7. Germline-derived CDR1 and CDR2 are SGHAT and FQNNGV. In DNA, the CDR3 is TGTGCCAGCAGCCAAGGACAGGACCGCTCCTACGAGCAGTACTTC. It encodes CASSQGQDRSYEQYF.

CDR3 in amino acids: CASQRLAGGLGTGELFF. CDR3 DNA sequence: TGTGCCAGTCAAAGACTAGCGGGGGGGCTAGGCACCGGGGAGCTGTTTTTT. The chain uses TRBV19 and TRBJ2-2, with 14 bases matching TRBD2. There are 17 residues in the CDR3. Germline V gene lookup returns CDR1 LNHDA and CDR2 SQIVND (reference sequence). Trimming at V came to 8 bases and at J to 4 bases, leaving 9 bases not matched to a gene. Based on the CDR3 plus reference TRBV19 and TRBJ2-2, the full variable domain is DGGITQSPKYLFRKEGQNVTLSCEQNLNHDAMYWYRQDPGQGLRLIYYSQIVNDFQKGDIAEGYSVSREKKESFPLTVTSAQKNPTAFYLCASQRLAGGLGTGELFFGEGSRLTVL.

The genes are TRBV5-1 and TRBJ1-1; D remains unclear. The V gene's germline CDR1 is SGHRS and CDR2 YFSETQ. The CDR3 is 12 amino acids. With 0 bases removed from V and 4 bases from J, the gap between germline ends came to 4 bases. The CDR3 sequence is CASSLDSTEAFF. CDR3 sequence (DNA): TGCGCCAGCAGCTTGGACAGCACTGAAGCTTTCTTT.

The chain carries TRBV6-2 or TRBV6-3 and TRBJ1-2; no clear D gene. This CDR3 comprises 12 residues. Germline V gene sequence: CDR1 MNHEY, CDR2 SVGEGT. Trimming cost V 4 bases and J 4 bases, with 7 bases left between them. CDR3 sequence (DNA): TGTGCCAGCAGTTTTGACTCCTATGGCTACACCTTC. This gives the protein CASSFDSYGYTF.

The chain uses TRBV3-1 (or the pseudogene TRBV3-2) and TRBJ1-6; D uncertain. V dropped 1 base and J dropped 7 bases, with 2 bases sitting between them. Germline V gene sequence: CDR1 LGHDT, CDR2 YNNKEL (reference sequence). CDR3 length: 12 amino acids. DNA for the CDR3: TGTGCCAGCAGCCAAGTAAATTCACCCCTCCACTTT. Protein: CASSQVNSPLHF.